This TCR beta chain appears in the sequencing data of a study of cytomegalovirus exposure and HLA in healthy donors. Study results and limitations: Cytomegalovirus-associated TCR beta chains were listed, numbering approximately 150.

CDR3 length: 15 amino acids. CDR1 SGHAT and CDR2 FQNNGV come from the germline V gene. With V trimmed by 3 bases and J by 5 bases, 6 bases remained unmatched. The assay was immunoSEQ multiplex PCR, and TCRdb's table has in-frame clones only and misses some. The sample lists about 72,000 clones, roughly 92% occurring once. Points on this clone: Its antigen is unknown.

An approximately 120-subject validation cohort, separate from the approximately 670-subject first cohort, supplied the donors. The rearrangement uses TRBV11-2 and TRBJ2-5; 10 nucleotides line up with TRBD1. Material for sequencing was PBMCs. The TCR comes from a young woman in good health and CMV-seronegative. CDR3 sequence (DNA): TGTGCCAGCAGCTTCCGGGACAGGGGAGAGGAGACCCAGTACTTC. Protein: CASSFRDRGEETQYF.